These 32 T cell receptor beta chains were all obtained from the same sample, sequenced in a study of blood T cell repertoires in COVID-19. TCRdb's copy holds only in-frame clones and misses some; the assay was immunoSEQ multiplex PCR. Here the sample spans about 250,000 clones, approximately 82% being singletons. The sequenced sample was peripheral blood. Every receptor here comes from a man older than 75 with acute or convalescent COVID-19.

V is TRBV7-9 and J is TRBJ2-2, with 14 positions matching TRBD2. CDR3 size: 16 residues. The junction had 2 bases not matched to a gene; V was cut back by 4 bases and J by 4 bases. CDR1 and CDR2 from the germline V gene are SEHNR and FQNEAQ (reference sequence). The CDR3 nucleotides are TGTGCCAGCAGCTGGACTAGCGGGGGGCTCACCGGGGAGCTGTTTTTT. Protein sequence: CASSWTSGGLTGELFF.

J is TRBJ1-1 and V is TRBV5-1; D ambiguous. This CDR3 is 15 amino acids long. V lost 0 bases and J lost 6, with 15 bases in between. Germline V CDR1 and CDR2: SGHRS, YFSETQ. CDR3 sequence reads: CASSLVAQVTAEAFF. The CDR3 coding sequence is TGCGCCAGCAGCTTGGTCGCCCAGGTTACGGCTGAAGCTTTCTTT.

In DNA, the CDR3 is TGTGCCAGCAGTGAGGCAGGGGGGCCTTCCTACGAGCAGTACTTC. Translation gives CASSEAGGPSYEQYF. The rearrangement links TRBV27 to TRBJ2-7, with a tentative D call TRBD1 (7 bases). Germline V lookup: CDR1 MNHEY, CDR2 SMNVEV (reference sequence). This CDR3 is built from 15 residues. V shed 5 bases and J shed 1 base, with 15 bases lying between them.

This rearrangement joins TRBV10-3 to TRBJ2-6, with 11 bases lining up with TRBD1. The ends lost 6 bases at V and 2 bases at J; junction bases unmatched: 6. This CDR3 has 17 amino acids. The germline V gene encodes CDR1 ENHRY and CDR2 SYGVKD. The CDR3 sequence is CAIRDPGQGAGANVLTF. The CDR3 DNA reads TGTGCCATCAGGGATCCGGGACAGGGGGCTGGGGCCAACGTCCTGACTTTC.

Concerning this clone: At the DNA level, this CDR3 is encoded by other sequences in the same sample as well. The V and J genes are TRBV3-1 (or the pseudogene TRBV3-2) and TRBJ2-3, with 7 bases lining up with TRBD2. Unmatched junction bases numbered 6, after V lost 5 bases and J lost 1 base. The CDR3 covers 15 residues. Germline assignment: CDR1 LGHDT and CDR2 YNNKEL (reference sequence). DNA of the CDR3: TGTGCCAGCAGCGGACTCGCGGGGGGCACAGATACGCAGTATTTT. This encodes CASSGLAGGTDTQYF.

The gene calls are TRBV2 and TRBJ1-5; D is perhaps TRBD1 (5 bases). Germline lookup yields CDR1 SNHLY and CDR2 FYNNEI. The CDR3 is 17 amino acids. Trimming took 8 bases from V and 2 from J, leaving 22 bases between them. The CDR3: CASGGVGGNLGNQPQHF. CDR3 DNA: TGTGCCAGCGGCGGAGTGGGGGGTAACCTGGGCAATCAGCCCCAGCATTTT.

The V and J genes are TRBV6-5 and TRBJ1-5, with 7 positions matching TRBD1. Germline V CDR1 and CDR2: MNHEY, SVGAGI. After removal of 9 bases from V and 14 bases from J, the junction contained 13 bases not matched to a gene. This CDR3 comprises 12 residues. DNA of the CDR3: TGTGCCAGTTCCCCAAACAGGGGCCCCAAGCATTTT. This codes for CASSPNRGPKHF.

The V and J genes are TRBV9 and TRBJ2-7; unclear D gene. The germline CDR1 and CDR2 sequences are SGDLS and YYNGEE. Trimming removed 0 bases at V and 3 bases at J, with 10 bases between. The CDR3 spans 14 residues. This CDR3 is CASSVGPFDYEQYF. CDR3 in DNA: TGTGCCAGCAGCGTAGGGCCCTTCGACTACGAGCAGTACTTC.

The chain combines TRBV27 with TRBJ2-1, with 9 bases lining up with TRBD2. In germline, CDR1 is MNHEY, CDR2 SMNVEV (reference sequence). V shed 5 bases and J 4 bases; nucleotides not matched to a gene: 6. The CDR3 consists of 15 residues. CDR3 coding DNA: TGTGCCAGCAGTAAGACTAGCGGACCTTACAATGAGCAGTTCTTC. Translation: CASSKTSGPYNEQFF.

This chain joins TRBV4-2 and TRBJ1-4; TRBD1 agrees at 8 bases. CDR1 is LGHNA and CDR2 is YNFKEQ in the germline V gene. Trimming removed 1 base from V and 11 bases from J; junction bases left unmatched: 3. CDR3 length: 13 amino acids. The CDR3 region has the DNA TGTGCCAGCAGCCAAGGGACAGGGAGCAAACTGTTTTTT. Protein sequence: CASSQGTGSKLFF.

The chain couples TRBV27 to TRBJ2-7, with TRBD1 identical over 9 bases. The CDR3 length is 15 residues. Germline lookup yields CDR1 MNHEY and CDR2 SMNVEV (reference sequence). With V trimmed by 6 bases and J by 1 base, 7 bases remained unmatched. CDR3: CASRGTGTYSYEQYF. In DNA, the CDR3 is TGTGCCAGCAGGGGGACAGGGACCTATTCCTACGAGCAGTACTTC.

The chain joins TRBV11-2 to TRBJ2-2, with D possibly being TRBD2 (6 bases). Germline lookup yields CDR1 SGHAT and CDR2 FQNNGV. This CDR3 has 17 amino acids. V was pared by 1 base and J by 1 base, with 13 bases between. DNA of the CDR3: TGTGCCAGCAGCTTAGTTGGAGGGACTCTGAACACCGGGGAGCTGTTTTTT. It specifies CASSLVGGTLNTGELFF.

The V gene is TRBV5-4, the J gene TRBJ1-1; D perhaps matches TRBD1 (5 bases). The CDR3 consists of 14 residues. Germline V gene data show CDR1 as SGHNT and CDR2 as YYREEE (reference sequence). Trimming took 0 bases from V and 2 from J, leaving 8 bases between them. As DNA, the CDR3 is TGTGCCAGCAGCTTGGTGGGGCGCAACACTGAAGCTTTCTTT. Its protein is CASSLVGRNTEAFF.

This clone occurred once. V gene TRBV24-1 combines with J gene TRBJ2-3, with D possibly being TRBD2 (6 bases). Germline lookup yields CDR1 KGHDR and CDR2 SFDVKD. The CDR3 is 14 residues long. V was clipped by 3 bases and J by 3 bases, with 9 bases between them. CDR3 residues: CATSDPGGTDTQYF. CDR3 DNA: TGTGCCACCAGTGATCCCGGAGGGACAGATACGCAGTATTTT.

The chain couples TRBV7-8 to TRBJ2-1, with D maybe TRBD2 (6 bases). Per the germline V gene, CDR1 is SGHVS and CDR2 is FQNEAQ. The V end was cut by 7 bases, the J end by 1 base, with 14 bases between. The CDR3 is 15 amino acids. DNA of the CDR3: TGTGCCAGCATCAAAACGGGACTTTCCTACAATGAGCAGTTCTTC. Protein sequence: CASIKTGLSYNEQFF.

The chain is built from TRBV10-3 and TRBJ2-5; the D gene is possibly TRBD1 (5 bases). Looked up from germline, CDR1 is ENHRY and CDR2 is SYGVKD. V lost 2 bases, J lost 2 bases, and 15 bases lay in between. This CDR3 is built from 16 residues. The CDR3 region is CAISETGQPLQETQYF. CDR3 nucleotide sequence: TGTGCCATCAGTGAGACAGGACAACCGTTACAAGAGACCCAGTACTTC.

The rearrangement uses TRBV5-5 and TRBJ2-7, with D perhaps TRBD2 (5 bases). The CDR3 spans 13 residues. CDR1 is SGHKS and CDR2 is YYEKEE in the germline V gene (reference sequence). The V and J ends lost 4 bases and 2 bases respectively, with 10 bases between them. The CDR3 DNA reads TGTGCCAGCAGCCCCGGACTCGCCTACGAGCAGTACTTC. It codes for CASSPGLAYEQYF.

The chain has TRBV11-2 and TRBJ1-1, with D possibly matching TRBD1 (6 bases). Germline V CDR1 and CDR2: SGHAT, FQNNGV. Trimming left V 2 bases short and J 8 bases short, with 9 bases between. The CDR3 extends over 12 amino acids. CDR3 in amino acids: CASSLFGQEAFF. The DNA for the CDR3 is TGTGCCAGCAGCTTATTTGGACAGGAAGCTTTCTTT. The entire variable domain, with the rest obtained from reference TRBV11-2 and TRBJ1-1, is as follows: EAGVAQSPRYKIIEKRQSVAFWCNPISGHATLYWYQQILGQGPKLLIQFQNNGVVDDSQLPKDRFSAERLKGVDSTLKIQPAKLEDSAVYLCASSLFGQEAFFGQGTRLTVV.

This chain links TRBV7-3 with TRBJ1-2; 8 positions match TRBD1. The CDR3 runs 15 residues. After removal of 4 bases from V and 3 bases from J, the junction contained 7 bases not matched to a gene. CDR1 and CDR2 (germline): SGHTA, FQGTGA. This chain's CDR3 is CASSWTGTTDYGYTF. For the CDR3, the DNA is TGTGCCAGCAGCTGGACAGGGACCACTGACTATGGCTACACCTTC.

V gene TRBV29-1 combines with J gene TRBJ1-2; 12 bases map to TRBD1. J was trimmed by 8 bases and V by 7 bases; bases with no gene match: 8. This CDR3 spans 13 amino acids. Germline CDR1 and CDR2: SQVTM and ANQGSEA. The CDR3 reads CSATGQGAWGYTF. The CDR3 DNA reads TGCAGCGCCACGGGACAGGGGGCCTGGGGCTACACCTTC. The variable domain in full, completed from reference TRBV29-1 and TRBJ1-2, reads SAVISQKPSRDICQRGTSLTIQCQVDSQVTMMFWYRQQPGQSLTLIATANQGSEATYESGFVIDKFPISRPNLTFSTLTVSNMSPEDSSIYLCSATGQGAWGYTFGSGTRLTVV.

This rearrangement joins TRBV28 to TRBJ2-7, with D unresolved. The germline CDR1 and CDR2 sequences are MDHEN and SYDVKM. Trimming cost V 7 bases and J 2 bases, with 12 bases left between them. This CDR3 contains 13 residues. CDR3: CASTQPGPYEQYF. DNA of the CDR3: TGTGCCAGCACGCAACCGGGTCCCTACGAGCAGTACTTC.

This sequence joins TRBV19 and TRBJ1-6; D remains ambiguous. The CDR3 is 17 residues long. Germline loops: CDR1 LNHDA, CDR2 SQIVND (reference sequence). V dropped 6 bases and J dropped 5 bases, with 20 bases sitting between them. The DNA for the CDR3 is TGTGCCAGTAGGCCAATACTGCCCAACAGACATAATTCACCCCTCCACTTT. Translated: CASRPILPNRHNSPLHF.

The V call is TRBV7-9, the J call TRBJ2-4, with D maybe TRBD1 (5 bases). Trimming stripped 1 base from V and 9 bases from J, with 13 bases between. Germline assignment: CDR1 SEHNR and CDR2 FQNEAQ (reference sequence). There are 14 residues in the CDR3. CDR3 in amino acids: CASSLDTGQGIQYF. As DNA, the CDR3 is TGTGCCAGCAGCTTAGATACAGGACAAGGCATTCAGTACTTC.

The chain employs TRBV28 and TRBJ2-4; the D gene is possibly TRBD2 (5 bases). Trimming pared 7 bases from V and 10 bases from J, leaving 14 bases between. Germline V gives CDR1 MDHEN, CDR2 SYDVKM. The CDR3 covers 12 residues. In DNA, the CDR3 is TGTGCCAGCACCCCCGGGAACGGGATTCAGTACTTC. Translation: CASTPGNGIQYF.

The chain is built from TRBV11-2 and TRBJ2-5; D possibly corresponds to TRBD2 (6 bases). This CDR3 is built from 17 residues. Trimming left V 1 base short and J 9 bases short, with 24 bases between. Per the germline V gene, CDR1 is SGHAT and CDR2 is FQNNGV. For the CDR3, the DNA is TGTGCCAGCAGCTTAGGTGTGGGCGCGGGGACGGGGGAGGCCCAGTACTTC. Translated: CASSLGVGAGTGEAQYF.

The chain joins TRBV29-1 to TRBJ2-3; D is ambiguous. The germline V gene has CDR1 SQVTM and CDR2 ANQGSEA. V was shortened by 4 bases and J by 4 bases, with 12 bases between the two germline ends. This CDR3 is 13 amino acids long. The CDR3 spells CSVVVDNSDTQYF. The CDR3 DNA is TGCAGCGTTGTGGTCGATAACTCAGATACGCAGTATTTT.

This sequence joins TRBV19 and TRBJ1-1; D unresolved. The CDR3 length is 14 residues. The V and J ends lost 5 bases and 1 base respectively, with 11 bases between them. Germline loops: CDR1 LNHDA, CDR2 SQIVND (reference sequence). Written as DNA, the CDR3 is TGTGCCAGTAGTGTGCAGGCAGGGAACACTGAAGCTTTCTTT. This sequence encodes CASSVQAGNTEAFF.

The chain joins TRBV18 to TRBJ1-1; D call uncertain. V was trimmed by 0 bases and J by 4 bases, leaving 9 bases between them. The CDR3 runs 14 residues. Germline assignment: CDR1 KGHSH and CDR2 LQKENI. The CDR3 reads CASSPPRFGTEAFF. The CDR3 DNA reads as TGTGCCAGCTCACCACCGAGGTTCGGCACTGAAGCTTTCTTT.

This clone was seen only a few times. This chain uses TRBV19 with TRBJ1-5, with a possible D match to TRBD1 (6 bases). The CDR3 extends over 12 amino acids. In germline, CDR1 is LNHDA, CDR2 SQIVND (reference sequence). With 2 bases removed from V and 8 bases from J, the gap between germline ends came to 7 bases. The DNA of the CDR3 is TGTGCCAGTAGTATACCAGGGGAGCCCCAGCATTTT. Its protein is CASSIPGEPQHF.

The rearrangement joins TRBV7-2 to TRBJ2-1; 11 bases line up with TRBD1. After removal of 5 bases from V and 5 bases from J, the junction contained 5 bases not matched to a gene. CDR1 and CDR2 (germline): SGHTA, FQGNSA. The CDR3 is 15 amino acids. CDR3 amino acids: CASSMGQGGNNEQFF. The CDR3 DNA is TGTGCCAGCAGCATGGGACAGGGGGGAAACAATGAGCAGTTCTTC.

This chain links TRBV19 with TRBJ2-4, with a possible D match to TRBD2 (5 bases). With 3 bases removed from V and 6 bases from J, the gap between germline ends came to 12 bases. This CDR3 has 14 residues. Germline-derived CDR1 and CDR2 are LNHDA and SQIVND (reference sequence). CDR3 amino acids: CASSIRAEGNIQYF. CDR3 DNA: TGTGCCAGTAGTATCCGGGCAGAGGGAAACATTCAGTACTTC.

V and J are TRBV18 and TRBJ1-2; D is unresolved. The V gene's germline CDR1 is KGHSH and CDR2 LQKENI. The V end lost 6 bases, the J end lost 4 bases, and 12 bases lay between the germline ends. The CDR3 runs 13 residues. The CDR3 loop reads CASSETGSYGYTF. The DNA for the CDR3 is TGTGCCAGCTCCGAGACTGGGAGCTATGGCTACACCTTC.